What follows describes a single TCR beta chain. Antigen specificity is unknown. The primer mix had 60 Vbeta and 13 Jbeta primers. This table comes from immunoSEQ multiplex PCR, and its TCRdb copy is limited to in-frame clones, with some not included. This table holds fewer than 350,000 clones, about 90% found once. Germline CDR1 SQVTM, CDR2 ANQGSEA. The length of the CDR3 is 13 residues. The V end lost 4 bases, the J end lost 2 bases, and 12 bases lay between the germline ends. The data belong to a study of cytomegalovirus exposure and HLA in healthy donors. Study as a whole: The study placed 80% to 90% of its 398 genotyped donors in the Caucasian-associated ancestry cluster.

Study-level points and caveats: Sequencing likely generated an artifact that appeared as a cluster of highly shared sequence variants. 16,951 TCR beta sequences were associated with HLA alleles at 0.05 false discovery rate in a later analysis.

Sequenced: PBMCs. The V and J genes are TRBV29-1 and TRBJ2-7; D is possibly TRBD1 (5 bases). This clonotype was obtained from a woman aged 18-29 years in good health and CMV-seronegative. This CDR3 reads CSVGQRFTYEQYF. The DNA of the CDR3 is TGCAGCGTTGGACAGCGCTTTACCTACGAGCAGTACTTC.